This T cell receptor (beta chain) appears in the sequencing data of a study of CD8+CD57+ T cells in acquired aplastic anemia. Study as a whole: Sorting CD4+ and CD8+ cells gave DNA averaging 3.2 ug. Read counts for CD4+ cells (from healthy donors) averaged about 10 million.

There are 15 residues in the CDR3. The ends lost 0 bases at V and 5 bases at J; junction bases unmatched: 4. Germline V gene data show CDR1 as SGHRS and CDR2 as YFSETQ. Points on this clonotype: The antigen is unknown.

According to the study, genomic DNA was the template for TCR beta VDJ and CDR3 profiling. TCRdb reprocessed the reads via MiXCR and lists one record per CDR3 protein. The table records some 210,000 distinct CDR3 sequences, around 63% of them present only once. Study-level findings and limits: With respect to CD8+ Simpson's diversity, patients and controls did not differ significantly.

Sequencing was performed on sorted CD4+, CD8+, or CD8+CD57+ T cells (not recorded which) from PBMCs. The chain combines TRBV5-1 with TRBJ2-5; 10 positions match TRBD2. This receptor was taken from a human donor in good health. The CDR3 sequence: CASSLGTSGEETQYF. The CDR3 DNA follows: TGCGCCAGCAGCTTGGGGACTAGCGGAGAGGAGACCCAGTACTTC.